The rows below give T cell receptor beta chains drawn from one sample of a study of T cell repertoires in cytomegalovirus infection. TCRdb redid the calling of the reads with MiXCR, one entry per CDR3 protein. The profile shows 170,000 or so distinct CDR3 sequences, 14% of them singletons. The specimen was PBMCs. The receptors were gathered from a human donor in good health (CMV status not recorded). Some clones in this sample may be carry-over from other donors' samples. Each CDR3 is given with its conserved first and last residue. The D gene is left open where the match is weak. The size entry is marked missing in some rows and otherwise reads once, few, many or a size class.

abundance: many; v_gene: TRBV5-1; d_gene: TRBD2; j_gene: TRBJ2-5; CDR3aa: CASSFSGDPPETQYF; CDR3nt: TGCGCCAGCAGCTTTAGCGGGGACCCACCGGAGACCCAGTACTTC
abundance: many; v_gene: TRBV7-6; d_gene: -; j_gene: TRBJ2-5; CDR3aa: CASSPPAETQYF; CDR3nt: TGTGCCAGCAGCCCCCCAGCAGAGACCCAGTACTTC
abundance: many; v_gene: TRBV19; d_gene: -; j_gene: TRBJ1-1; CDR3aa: CASSMTGEAFF; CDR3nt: TGTGCCAGTAGTATGACCGGGGAAGCTTTCTTT
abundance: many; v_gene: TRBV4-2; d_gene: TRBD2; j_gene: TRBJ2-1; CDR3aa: CASSVLAGTYNEQFF; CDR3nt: TGTGCCAGCAGCGTCCTAGCGGGCACCTACAATGAGCAGTTCTTC
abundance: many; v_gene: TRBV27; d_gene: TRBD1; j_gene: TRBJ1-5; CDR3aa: CASSGTGHSQPQHF; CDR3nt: TGTGCCAGCAGTGGGACAGGACACAGTCAGCCCCAGCATTTT
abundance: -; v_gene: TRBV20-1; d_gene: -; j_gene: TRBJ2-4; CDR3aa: CSATRDARNIQYF; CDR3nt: TGCAGTGCAACCCGGGACGCCCGGAACATTCAGTACTTC